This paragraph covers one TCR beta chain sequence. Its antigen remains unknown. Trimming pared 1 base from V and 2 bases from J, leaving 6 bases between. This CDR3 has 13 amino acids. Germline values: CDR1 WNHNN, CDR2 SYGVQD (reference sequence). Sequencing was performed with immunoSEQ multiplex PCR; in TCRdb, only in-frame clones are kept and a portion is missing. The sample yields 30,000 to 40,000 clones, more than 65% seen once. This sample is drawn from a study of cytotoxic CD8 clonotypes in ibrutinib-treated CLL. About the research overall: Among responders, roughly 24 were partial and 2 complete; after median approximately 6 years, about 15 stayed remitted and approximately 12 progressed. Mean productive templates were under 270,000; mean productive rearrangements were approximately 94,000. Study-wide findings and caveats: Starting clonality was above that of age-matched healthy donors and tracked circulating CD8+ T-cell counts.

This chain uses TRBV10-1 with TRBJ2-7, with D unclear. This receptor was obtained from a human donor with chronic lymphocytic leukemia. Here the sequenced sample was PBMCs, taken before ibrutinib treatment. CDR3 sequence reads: CASSELDTYEQYF. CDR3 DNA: TGCGCCAGCAGTGAGTTAGACACCTACGAGCAGTACTTC.